The entry below describes one T cell receptor (beta chain). Its antigen specificity is not known. No base quality values were provided; no much bigger clone lies one nucleotide off. What this sample's time point label stands for: about 28 days (+/-7) after the second vaccine dose. AZD1222 recipients with second doses at about 4 weeks or about 12 weeks were pooled, because spike-specific TCR depth and breadth did not differ between schedules. Vaccinee samples were obtained from the UK trials COV001 and COV002, which included a single-blind randomized controlled phase 2/3 trial of AZD1222 (ChAdOx1 nCoV-19) in healthy adults. For TCRbeta chain sequencing, PBMC samples were collected from trial participants at day 0 and at day 28 after the second dose. The sample belongs to a study of T cell responses to AZD1222 COVID-19 vaccine (TCRdb year 2021). Context from the whole study: A total of about 230 trial participants underwent TCR sequencing, of whom about 200 received two doses of AZD1222 and 26 received two doses of the MenACWY control vaccine. Enrollment into the trials was organized by age into subgroups of 18-55, 56-69 and 70-plus years, and those subgroups contained approximately 150, 30 and 60 TCR-sequenced participants, respectively. Findings and caveats that apply to the study as a whole: Because no day 14 peak-response samples were available, repertoires were characterized only after the peak T cell response. Only five or six AZD1222 recipients were SARS-CoV-2 seropositive at baseline, limiting conclusions about previously exposed vaccinees. After two AZD1222 doses, spike-specific TCR breadth and depth were significantly higher than at day 0 and than in MenACWY recipients. Participants were mostly white British and included more females than males, and it was suggested by the authors that clonal diversity may have been underestimated. The whole spike protein was spanned by vaccine-associated CD4 TCRs, and dominant responses were seen in regions 160-218 and 743-854. The 56-69-year group was small, and its depth increase did not reach significance, likely because of low power. Reportedly, close to half of the unique spike-specific TCRs recognized epitopes lying outside the regions that are mutated in the B.1.351 and B.1.1.7 variants.

The CDR3 regions of human TCRbeta chains were subjected to immunosequencing. As for how the authors treated the data: Repertoire TCRs were matched against a reference library of SARS-CoV-2-specific TCRs generated with the MIRA antigen-specificity platform. Breadth meant the fraction of unique TCRs that were SARS-CoV-2-associated, whereas depth meant the fraction of total T cells that were SARS-CoV-2-associated. Using the MIRA data, every spike-specific TCR was mapped to the spike region that the TCR reacted to and assigned to either a CD4 or a CD8 class. Log10-transformed breadth and depth values were compared by one-way ANOVA with Sidak's multiple comparisons tests. Drawn from immuneACCESS, this table holds only the in-frame rearrangements with V and J called that TCRdb kept. Clones are partly lost; checked studies trace under half to an unresolved V gene and leave the rest unexplained. V, J and clone size derive from that table, while D and trimming were established from the DNA sequence. A total of around 180,000 clones appear in this sample, around 90% of them only once. The leading ten clones occupy roughly a quarter of the sample.

At the junction V is shortened by 0 bases and J by 8 bases; bases outside the gene matches: 12. There are 16 amino acids in the CDR3, from cysteine to phenylalanine inclusive. Only the CDR3 region is kept as DNA, spanning 48 bases read in frame from base 1. CDR1 SGDLS and CDR2 YYNGEE were looked up in the germline V gene. The source material was peripheral blood, sampled 28 days after the second AZD1222 dose. The TCR originated in an adult who received the AZD1222 COVID-19 vaccine. Recombination joined TRBV9 with TRBJ2-3, with 7 bases matching TRBD2. The CDR3 protein is CASSVDPGTNLVTQYF. The DNA is as follows: TGTGCCAGCAGCGTAGATCCCGGGACTAACCTGGTTACGCAGTATTTT.